This T cell receptor (beta chain) emerged from a study of blood T cell repertoires in COVID-19. Looking at the study overall: Acute-phase and convalescent COVID-19 samples originated in the United States, Italy and Spain.

This CDR3 comprises 15 residues. Germline-derived CDR1 and CDR2 are ENHRY and SYGVKD. V shed 2 bases and J 4 bases; nucleotides not matched to a gene: 5. Sequencing was performed with immunoSEQ multiplex PCR; in TCRdb, only in-frame clones are kept and a portion is missing. Of just over 150,000 clones in the sample, 85% to 90% were seen once. The TCR originated in a woman aged 35 to 49 with acute or convalescent COVID-19. Sequences were obtained from peripheral blood. The chain couples TRBV10-3 to TRBJ2-3, with 8 bases matching TRBD1. CDR3 coding DNA: TGTGCCATCAGTGAGGGGGGACAGGCAGCAGATACGCAGTATTTT. Translated: CAISEGGQAADTQYF.